This T cell receptor beta chain was profiled in a study of cytomegalovirus exposure and HLA in healthy donors. The wider study: An earlier analysis identified 95 million to 120 million unique TCR beta sequences in approximately 190 million T cells. Overall study findings and caveats: For TCR beta chains, V- and J-gene trimming was later linked to a missense DCLRE1C variant.

Primers for the PCR totalled 60 Vbeta and 13 Jbeta. The repertoire was sequenced with immunoSEQ multiplex PCR; TCRdb's copy has only in-frame clones and lacks some. The data contain 100,000 to 150,000 clones, 75% to 85% of them seen just once; the ten biggest clones take up approximately 9.1%. At the time of sampling, donors were nominally healthy, though unrecorded immune exposures were likely. Regarding this clone: Its antigen is undetermined.

Per germline, CDR1 MNHEY and CDR2 SVGAGI. This CDR3 comprises 14 residues. V was shortened by 5 bases and J by 1 base, with 11 bases between the two germline ends. The J gene is TRBJ1-1, the V gene TRBV6-5, with TRBD1 as a possible D gene (6 bases). This clonotype was sampled from a woman aged 45-60 years in good health and CMV-seropositive. Material: PBMCs. The CDR3: CASSLQGANTEAFF. The CDR3 DNA sequence: TGTGCCAGCAGTCTACAGGGAGCGAACACTGAAGCTTTCTTT.